Below, 32 T cell receptor beta chains from the same sample are listed, as sequenced in a study of blood T cell repertoires in COVID-19. Clones were sequenced by immunoSEQ multiplex PCR, and TCRdb holds only the in-frame ones, with some missing. In the table there are roughly 200,000 clones, approximately 85% of which are singletons. The sequenced sample was peripheral blood. These receptor sequences come from a human donor with active or convalescent COVID-19. The donor label of this sample is uncertain.

This clone turned up a few times. This sequence joins TRBV5-1 and TRBJ2-6; 8 positions match TRBD1. This CDR3 is built from 18 residues. Per the germline V gene, CDR1 is SGHRS and CDR2 is YFSETQ. Trimming took 7 bases from V and 1 from J; bases not matched to a gene: 13. The CDR3 DNA follows: TGCGCCAGCGGGGGTTCGACAGGGGTAAAATCTGGGGCCAACGTCCTGACTTTC. Its protein is CASGGSTGVKSGANVLTF. The variable domain in full, completed from reference TRBV5-1 and TRBJ2-6, reads KAGVTQTPRYLIKTRGQQVTLSCSPISGHRSVSWYQQTPGQGLQFLFEYFSETQRNKGNFPGRFSGRQFSNSRSEMNVSTLELGDSALYLCASGGSTGVKSGANVLTFGAGSRLTVL.

The J gene is TRBJ2-1, the V gene TRBV5-1; tentatively, D is TRBD2 (5 bases). The CDR3 runs 16 residues. Trimming removed 2 bases at V and 0 bases at J, with 12 bases between. CDR1 is SGHRS and CDR2 is YFSETQ in the germline V gene. CDR3 coding DNA: TGCGCCAGCAGCTTCAATTCGGGGAGCTCCTACAATGAGCAGTTCTTC. This gives the protein CASSFNSGSSYNEQFF.

The chain couples TRBV25-1 to TRBJ2-1, with 7 bases matching TRBD2. The CDR3 is 17 amino acids. The V gene's germline CDR1 is MGHDK and CDR2 SYGVNS. Germline trimming cut 7 bases from V and 7 bases from J; bases unmatched to any gene: 19. The CDR3 sequence is CASKNSGGLAGMNEQFF. The CDR3 DNA is TGTGCCAGCAAAAATTCGGGGGGTTTAGCGGGTATGAATGAGCAGTTCTTC.

V is TRBV6-5 and J is TRBJ1-2; D may be TRBD1 (5 bases). Trimming removed 0 bases from V and 8 bases from J, with 10 bases in between. There are 13 residues in the CDR3. Germline V CDR1 and CDR2: MNHEY, SVGAGI. CDR3 coding DNA: TGTGCCAGCAGTTACTCGGGGGACTCAGGCTACACCTTC. It encodes CASSYSGDSGYTF.

V is TRBV5-5 and J is TRBJ2-7; 7 bases are shared with TRBD2. Germline trimming cut 0 bases from V and 2 bases from J; bases unmatched to any gene: 5. Germline assignment: CDR1 SGHKS and CDR2 YYEKEE (reference sequence). This CDR3 comprises 15 residues. In nucleotides, the CDR3 is TGTGCCAGCAGCTTGGTGGCGGGGGATGCCTACGAGCAGTACTTC. Translation: CASSLVAGDAYEQYF. Together with reference TRBV5-5 and TRBJ2-7, the CDR3 gives the full variable domain: DAGVTQSPTHLIKTRGQQVTLRCSPISGHKSVSWYQQVLGQGPQFIFQYYEKEERGRGNFPDRFSARQFPNYSSELNVNALLLGDSALYLCASSLVAGDAYEQYFGPGTRLTVT.

The genes are TRBV6-5 and TRBJ1-2; 9 positions match TRBD1. The germline gives CDR1 MNHEY, CDR2 SVGAGI. CDR3 length: 14 amino acids. J gave up 8 bases and V 4 bases, and 8 bases lay outside the gene matches. The CDR3 loop is CASSSPGQGKGYTF. The CDR3 region has the DNA TGTGCCAGCAGTTCTCCGGGACAGGGAAAGGGCTACACCTTC.

The chain recombines TRBV4-1 with TRBJ2-7; TRBD2 matches 16 bases. V lost 3 bases and J lost 6; bases outside the gene matches: 5. Germline lookup yields CDR1 MGHRA and CDR2 YSYEKL. This CDR3 spans 16 amino acids. The CDR3 nucleotides read TGCGCCAGCAGCCATGGGACTAGCGGGAGGGCCCCCGAGCAGTACTTC. It codes for CASSHGTSGRAPEQYF.

V is TRBV7-9 and J is TRBJ2-4; 9 bases match TRBD2. J gave up 0 bases and V 5 bases, and 5 bases lay outside the gene matches. The CDR3 is 16 amino acids. The V gene's germline CDR1 is SEHNR and CDR2 FQNEAQ (reference sequence). The DNA of the CDR3 is TGTGCCAGCAGCCAGACTAGCGGCCTAGCCAAAAACATTCAGTACTTC. The encoded protein is CASSQTSGLAKNIQYF. Drawing the rest from reference TRBV7-9 and TRBJ2-4, the complete variable domain is DTGVSQNPRHKITKRGQNVTFRCDPISEHNRLYWYRQTLGQGPEFLTYFQNEAQLEKSRLLSDRFSAERPKGSFSTLEIQRTEQGDSAMYLCASSQTSGLAKNIQYFGAGTRLSVL.

The genes are TRBV6-6 and TRBJ1-5, with no clear D. The germline V and J ends were trimmed by 1 base and 0 bases, with 10 bases remaining between them. The CDR3 consists of 16 residues. Germline V CDR1 and CDR2: MNHNY, SVGAGI (reference sequence). The CDR3 nucleotides read TGTGCCAGCAGTTACTTGGCGGGAAATAGCAATCAGCCCCAGCATTTT. Translation gives CASSYLAGNSNQPQHF.

The CDR3 region is CASSSSLAGGTDTQYF. DNA of the CDR3: TGTGCCAGCAGTTCATCCCTAGCGGGGGGAACAGATACGCAGTATTTT. The chain couples TRBV28 to TRBJ2-3; TRBD2 matches at 11 bases. J gave up 3 bases and V 4 bases, and 6 bases lay outside the gene matches. Looked up from germline, CDR1 is MDHEN and CDR2 is SYDVKM. The CDR3 runs 16 residues.

This clone was seen only a few times. The chain carries TRBV9 and TRBJ1-4, with TRBD1 as a possible D gene (5 bases). Trimming cost V 0 bases and J 4 bases, with 13 bases left between them. Germline-derived CDR1 and CDR2 are SGDLS and YYNGEE. This CDR3 contains 16 residues. DNA of the CDR3: TGTGCCAGCAGCGTAGGCGCGGGGCTTAATAATGAAAAACTGTTTTTT. This gives the protein CASSVGAGLNNEKLFF.

This clone was seen more than once but under ten times. V usage is TRBV10-3 and J usage is TRBJ1-5; D is undetermined. The V end was cut by 0 bases, the J end by 6 bases, with 12 bases between. This CDR3 is 15 amino acids long. Germline CDR1 reads ENHRY; CDR2 reads SYGVKD. This chain's CDR3 is CAISESAGIVQPQHF. The DNA of the CDR3 is TGTGCCATCAGTGAGTCCGCAGGAATAGTTCAGCCCCAGCATTTT.

CDR3 nucleotide sequence: TGTGCCTGGTTAGGGGGGGTTAACTATGGCTACACCTTC. Protein product: CAWLGGVNYGYTF. This sequence joins TRBV30 and TRBJ1-2; possibly TRBD1 for D (6 bases). The CDR3 totals 13 residues. V was cut by 5 bases and J by 1 base, with 11 bases left in between. Germline V gene lookup returns CDR1 GTSNPN and CDR2 SVGIG (reference sequence).

The chain uses TRBV5-1 and TRBJ2-1; 13 nucleotides match TRBD2. V gave up 5 bases and J gave up 7 bases; unmatched junction bases: 0. Germline CDR1 SGHRS, CDR2 YFSETQ. The CDR3 covers 13 residues. The CDR3 nucleotides are TGCGCCAGCAGACTAGCGGGAGGGAATGAGCAGTTCTTC. Translating gives CASRLAGGNEQFF.

The chain couples TRBV10-2 to TRBJ2-7; D remains ambiguous. Germline V gives CDR1 WSHSY, CDR2 SAAADI. The CDR3 length is 15 residues. Between the trimmed V and J ends, which lost 4 bases and 0 bases, there was a span of 13 bases. CDR3 sequence: CASSGPHRSSYEQYF. CDR3 sequence (DNA): TGCGCCAGCAGTGGTCCGCATCGGAGCTCCTACGAGCAGTACTTC.

This chain connects TRBV25-1 to TRBJ2-1; 7 positions match TRBD1. Germline loops: CDR1 MGHDK, CDR2 SYGVNS. CDR3 length equals 11 residues. V was pared by 5 bases and J by 10 bases, with 2 bases of the junction left unmatched. In nucleotides, the CDR3 is TGTGCCAGCAGTAACAGGGGAGAGCAGTTCTTC. Protein product: CASSNRGEQFF.

The gene calls are TRBV5-1 and TRBJ2-1; TRBD2 agrees at 9 bases. The germline V gene has CDR1 SGHRS and CDR2 YFSETQ. This CDR3 comprises 15 residues. Trimming cost V 2 bases and J 0 bases; bases outside gene matches: 0. CDR3 loop: CASSFSGSSYNEQFF. The CDR3 nucleotides are TGCGCCAGCAGCTTTAGCGGGAGCTCCTACAATGAGCAGTTCTTC.

The table lists this clone with many counts. The V gene is TRBV6-2 or TRBV6-3, the J gene TRBJ1-5, with a tentative D call TRBD1 (6 bases). CDR1 is MNHEY and CDR2 is SVGEGT in the germline V gene. This CDR3 region has 13 residues. Trimming cost V 5 bases and J 7 bases, with 12 bases left between them. The CDR3: CASSLTGNQPQHF. The CDR3 coding sequence is TGTGCCAGCAGTCTCACAGGGAACCAGCCCCAGCATTTT.

The V call is TRBV5-4, the J call TRBJ2-5; D is uncertain. The germline CDR1 and CDR2 sequences are SGHNT and YYREEE (reference sequence). CDR3 length: 14 residues. The V gene lost 0 bases and the J gene lost 1 base, with 7 bases spanning the gap. The CDR3 coding sequence is TGTGCCAGCAGCTTGGACGGTCCCCAAGAGACCCAGTACTTC. This encodes CASSLDGPQETQYF.

This clone has just one count. This chain uses TRBV5-1 with TRBJ2-7, with D unclear. Germline-derived CDR1 and CDR2 are SGHRS and YFSETQ. Trimming pared 5 bases from V and 3 bases from J, leaving 15 bases between. The CDR3 totals 14 residues. CDR3 nucleotides: TGCGCCAGCAGACCCCTAACCGATCACTACGAGCAGTACTTC. Translated: CASRPLTDHYEQYF.

This clone was recorded once. The chain employs TRBV9 and TRBJ2-3; unclear D gene. The CDR3 covers 15 residues. V was pared by 0 bases and J by 2 bases, with 10 bases between. Germline V gives CDR1 SGDLS, CDR2 YYNGEE. CDR3 coding DNA: TGTGCCAGCAGCGTAGTTGGCACCCACACAGATACGCAGTATTTT. Its translation is CASSVVGTHTDTQYF.

V gene TRBV7-9 combines with J gene TRBJ1-2; no clear D gene. This CDR3 is 14 amino acids long. V shed 2 bases and J shed 2 bases, with 9 bases lying between them. Germline assignment: CDR1 SEHNR and CDR2 FQNEAQ (reference sequence). The CDR3: CASSLSAGNYGYTF. DNA for the CDR3: TGTGCCAGCAGCTTATCAGCGGGCAACTATGGCTACACCTTC.

The chain links TRBV5-5 to TRBJ1-2; D is undetermined. This CDR3 contains 14 residues. Trimming removed 4 bases at V and 11 bases at J, with 21 bases between. Germline assignment: CDR1 SGHKS and CDR2 YYEKEE (reference sequence). CDR3 DNA: TGTGCCAGCAGCCTACGACCGGAGCGGGCAGGTTACACCTTC. Translated: CASSLRPERAGYTF.

The chain recombines TRBV9 with TRBJ2-4; 7 bases fit TRBD2. With 5 bases clipped from V and 1 base from J, the junction kept 9 bases outside the gene matches. This CDR3 spans 16 amino acids. Germline-derived CDR1 and CDR2 are SGDLS and YYNGEE. The CDR3 nucleotides read TGTGCCAGCAGTCTCGGTGGGGGAGGGGCCAAAAACATTCAGTACTTC. It translates to CASSLGGGGAKNIQYF.

The CDR3 coding sequence is TGTGCCAGCAGCTTAGGCAGGAACCAAGAGACCCAGTACTTC. Translated: CASSLGRNQETQYF. The rearrangement joins TRBV7-2 to TRBJ2-5, with D unresolved. Trimming removed 1 base from V and 0 bases from J, with 6 bases in between. Germline lookup yields CDR1 SGHTA and CDR2 FQGNSA. The length of the CDR3 is 14 residues.

The rearrangement links TRBV5-4 to TRBJ2-7, with D perhaps TRBD2 (5 bases). Trimming pared 5 bases from V and 4 bases from J, leaving 16 bases between. Germline V gives CDR1 SGHNT, CDR2 YYREEE (reference sequence). The CDR3 is 14 amino acids. The CDR3, as DNA: TGTGCCAGCAGTTTTCCGGGGTCCACTTACGAGCAGTACTTC. It is translated as CASSFPGSTYEQYF.

The V gene is TRBV7-3, the J gene TRBJ2-7, with no clear D. The germline V gene has CDR1 SGHTA and CDR2 FQGTGA. CDR3 length: 13 amino acids. The germline V and J ends were trimmed by 5 bases and 0 bases, with 8 bases remaining between them. The CDR3 DNA follows: TGTGCCAGCAGCCGAGAATCCTCCTACGAGCAGTACTTC. Encoded protein: CASSRESSYEQYF.

The CDR3 loop is CASSLGRGYTEAFF. CDR3 coding DNA: TGTGCCAGCAGTTTAGGCAGGGGGTATACTGAAGCTTTCTTT. The chain couples TRBV28 to TRBJ1-1; 7 bases align to TRBD1. Germline loops: CDR1 MDHEN, CDR2 SYDVKM. The CDR3 runs to 14 residues. The J segment lost 5 bases and the V segment lost 2 bases, leaving 5 bases of the junction unmatched.

The V gene is TRBV12-3 or TRBV12-4, the J gene TRBJ2-7, with 8 bases aligning to TRBD2. The junction had 4 bases not matched to a gene; V was cut back by 6 bases and J by 3 bases. This CDR3 is built from 13 residues. CDR3 DNA: TGTGCCAGCAGACTAGCGGTCTACTACGAGCAGTACTTC. Translating it yields CASRLAVYYEQYF.

The chain has TRBV7-9 and TRBJ1-4; maybe TRBD1 (6 bases). The CDR3 runs to 17 residues. CDR1 is SEHNR and CDR2 is FQNEAQ in the germline V gene (reference sequence). The V end was cut by 4 bases, the J end by 8 bases, with 23 bases between. CDR3 loop: CASSSSVGAPFSEKLFF. CDR3 sequence (DNA): TGTGCCAGCAGCTCCAGCGTGGGGGCCCCGTTTTCGGAAAAACTGTTTTTT.

V usage is TRBV18 and J usage is TRBJ2-7; 9 bases line up with TRBD2. The CDR3 spans 15 residues. V lost 3 bases to trimming and J lost 5 bases; unmatched junction nucleotides: 8. CDR1 is KGHSH and CDR2 is LQKENI in the germline V gene. The CDR3, as DNA: TGTGCCAGCTCACCTATCATAGCGGGAGAGGACGAGCAGTACTTC. Translating gives CASSPIIAGEDEQYF.

This clone was found once. The chain uses TRBV5-1 and TRBJ2-5, with 7 nucleotides matching TRBD1. Germline V gene data show CDR1 as SGHRS and CDR2 as YFSETQ. The V gene end was trimmed by 5 bases and the J gene end by 1 base; junction bases not matched to a gene: 5. The CDR3 is 14 amino acids. The CDR3 nucleotides read TGCGCCAGCAGTTCCGGGACAGTCCAAGAGACCCAGTACTTC. Protein product: CASSSGTVQETQYF.